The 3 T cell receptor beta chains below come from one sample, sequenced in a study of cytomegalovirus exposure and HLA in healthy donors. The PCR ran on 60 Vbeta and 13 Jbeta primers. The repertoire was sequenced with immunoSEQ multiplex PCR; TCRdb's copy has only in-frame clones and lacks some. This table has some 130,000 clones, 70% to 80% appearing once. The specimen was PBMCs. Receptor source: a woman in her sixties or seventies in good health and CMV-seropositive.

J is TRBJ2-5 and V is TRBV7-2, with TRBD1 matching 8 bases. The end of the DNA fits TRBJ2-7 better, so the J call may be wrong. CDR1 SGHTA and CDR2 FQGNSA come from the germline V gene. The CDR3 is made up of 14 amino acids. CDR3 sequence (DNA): TGTGCCAGCAGGGCCGGGACAGGAATATACGAGCAGTACTTC. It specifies CASRAGTGIYEQYF.

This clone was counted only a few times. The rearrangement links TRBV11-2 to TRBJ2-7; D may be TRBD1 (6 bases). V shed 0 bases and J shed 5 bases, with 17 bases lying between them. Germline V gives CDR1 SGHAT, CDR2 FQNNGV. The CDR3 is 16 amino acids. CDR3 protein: CASSLDYGRTVDEQYF. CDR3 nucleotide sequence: TGTGCCAGCAGCTTAGATTATGGTAGGACAGTAGACGAGCAGTACTTC.

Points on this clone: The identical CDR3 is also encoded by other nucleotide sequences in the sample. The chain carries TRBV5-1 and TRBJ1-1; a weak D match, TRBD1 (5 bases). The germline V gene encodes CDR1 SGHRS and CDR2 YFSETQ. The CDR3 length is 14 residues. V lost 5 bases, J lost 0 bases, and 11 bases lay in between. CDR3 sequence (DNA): TGCGCCAGCAGATTGCAGGGAATGAACACTGAAGCTTTCTTT. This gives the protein CASRLQGMNTEAFF.